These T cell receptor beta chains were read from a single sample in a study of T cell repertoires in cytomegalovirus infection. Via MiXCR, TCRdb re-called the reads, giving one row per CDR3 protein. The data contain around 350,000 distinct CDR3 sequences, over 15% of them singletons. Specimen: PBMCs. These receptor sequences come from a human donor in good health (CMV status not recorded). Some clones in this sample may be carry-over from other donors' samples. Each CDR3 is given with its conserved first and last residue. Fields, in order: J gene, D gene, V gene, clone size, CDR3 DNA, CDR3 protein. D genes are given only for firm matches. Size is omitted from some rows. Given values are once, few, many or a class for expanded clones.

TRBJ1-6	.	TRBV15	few	TGTGCCACCAGCAAGGGCAGGTGGCCCCTCCACTTT	CATSKGRWPLHF
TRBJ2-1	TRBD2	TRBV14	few	TGTGCCAGCAGCCGTGCTAGCGGTTACAATGAGCAGTTCTTC	CASSRASGYNEQFF
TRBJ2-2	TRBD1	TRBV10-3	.	TGTGCCATCAGTGAGGACAGGGGGGAGACCGGGGAGCTGTTTTTT	CAISEDRGETGELFF
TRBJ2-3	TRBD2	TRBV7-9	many	TGTGCCAGCAGCTCTGGGACTAGCGGGAGGGACCGGGATACGCAGTATTTT	CASSSGTSGRDRDTQYF
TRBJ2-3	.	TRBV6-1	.	TGTGCCAGCAGTGAAGGTAGCAATACGCAGTATTTT	CASSEGSNTQYF
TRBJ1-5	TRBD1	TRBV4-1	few	TGCGCCAGCAGCCTCGGACAGGAGCACAATCAGCCCCAGCATTTT	CASSLGQEHNQPQHF
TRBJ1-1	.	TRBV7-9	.	TGTGCCAGCAGCCTAAATATATTCGGGGACACTGAAGCTTTCTTT	CASSLNIFGDTEAFF
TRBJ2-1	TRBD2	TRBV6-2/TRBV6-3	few	TGTGCCAGCAGTTCACCGGGACTAGCGGCCGAGACCACCTACAATGAGCAGTTCTTC	CASSSPGLAAETTYNEQFF
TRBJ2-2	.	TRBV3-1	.	TGTGCCAGCAGCCCTCCGGGGGCGGCCGGGGAGCTGTTTTTT	CASSPPGAAGELFF
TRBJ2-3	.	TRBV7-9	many	TGTGCCAGCAGCTTAGGGGACGTAAGCACAGATACGCAGTATTTT	CASSLGDVSTDTQYF
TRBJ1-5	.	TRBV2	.	TGTGCCAGCAGTGAGCTTTATAGCAATCAGCCCCAGCATTTT	CASSELYSNQPQHF
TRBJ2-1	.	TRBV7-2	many	TGTGCCAGCAGCCCCGCTGGACGGGAGAGGCAGTTCTTC	CASSPAGRERQFF
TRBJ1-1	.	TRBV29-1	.	TGCAGCTACCGGAGGGTTACCGAAGCTTTCTTT	CSYRRVTEAFF
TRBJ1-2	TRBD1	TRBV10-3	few	TGTGCCATCAGGGGACAGAACTATGGCTACACCTTC	CAIRGQNYGYTF
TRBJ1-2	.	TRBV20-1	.	TGCAGTGCTAGAGTTCCCGGGAGGGGTGGCTACACCTTC	CSARVPGRGGYTF
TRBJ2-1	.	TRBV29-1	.	TGCAGCGTTTGGGACCACCTTCCGAGCTCCTACAATGAGCAGTTCTTC	CSVWDHLPSSYNEQFF
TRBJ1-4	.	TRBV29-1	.	TGCAGCGTTGGTGGGGGTTTTGGGAATGAAAAACTGTTTTTT	CSVGGGFGNEKLFF
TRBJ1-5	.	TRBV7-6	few	TGTGCCAGCAGCTTAGCGCAGGAGAGTCCATGGTATTTT	CASSLAQESPWYF
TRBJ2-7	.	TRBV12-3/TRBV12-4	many	TGTGCCAGCAGTCCCCTTCGAGGACGCTACGAGCAGTACTTC	CASSPLRGRYEQYF
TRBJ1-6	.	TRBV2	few	TGTGCCAGCAGTGTGGAAGGGAATTCACCCCTCCACTTT	CASSVEGNSPLHF
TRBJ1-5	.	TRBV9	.	TGTGCCAGCAGCGAGGGTGGGCAGAGCAATCAGCCCCAGCATTTT	CASSEGGQSNQPQHF
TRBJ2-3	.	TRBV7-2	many	TGTGCCAGCAGCTTTGTCAGTCCCGCAGATACGCAGTATTTT	CASSFVSPADTQYF
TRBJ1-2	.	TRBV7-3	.	TGTGCCAGCAGCTTAATTAACTATGGCTACACCTTC	CASSLINYGYTF
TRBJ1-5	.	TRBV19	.	TGTGCCAGTAGTCCCGATTCAGATTCGAGCAATCAGCCCCAGCATTTT	CASSPDSDSSNQPQHF
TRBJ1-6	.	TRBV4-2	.	TGTGCCAGCAGCCAAGTTCCCGAGTCAGGATCACCCCTCCACTTT	CASSQVPESGSPLHF
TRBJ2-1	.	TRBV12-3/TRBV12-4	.	TGTGCCAGCAGTTTCGAGCACAAGGACAGTGAGCAGTTCTTC	CASSFEHKDSEQFF
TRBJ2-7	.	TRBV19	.	TGTGCCAGTAGTATGCGGCGGATCGACGAGCAGTACTTC	CASSMRRIDEQYF
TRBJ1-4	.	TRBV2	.	TGTGCCAGCAGGGAGAACAAGGAAGGGGAGTTTTTT	CASRENKEGEFF
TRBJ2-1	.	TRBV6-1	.	TGTGCCAGCAGTGAAGCGCGCTTATCTGGGGAGATGCAGTTCTTC	CASSEARLSGEMQFF
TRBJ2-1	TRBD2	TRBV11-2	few	TGTGCCAGCAGGTTAAGGGGACTAGGTGACAATGAGCAGTTCTTC	CASRLRGLGDNEQFF
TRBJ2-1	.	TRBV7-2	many	TGTGCCAGCAGCCGGGACGCTGCAAGCTCCTACAATGAGCAGTTCTTC	CASSRDAASSYNEQFF
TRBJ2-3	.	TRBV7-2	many	TGTGCCAGCAGCTTAGTTCCAGAGGGTACGCAGTATTTT	CASSLVPEGTQYF
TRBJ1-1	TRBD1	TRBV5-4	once	TGTGCCAGCATCGTACGAGGGACAGGGGGCGGCGGGAAAGCTTTCTTT	CASIVRGTGGGGKAFF
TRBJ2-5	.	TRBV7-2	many	TGTGCCAGCAGCTTAGCGTTCAGCGGAGTTCCCAACCAAGAGACCCAGTACTTC	CASSLAFSGVPNQETQYF
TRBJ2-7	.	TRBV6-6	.	TGTGCCAGCAGTTACTCCGTCTCCTACGAGCAGTACTTC	CASSYSVSYEQYF
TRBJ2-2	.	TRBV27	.	TGTGCCAGCAGTTTAGATTTGGGCCGGGAGCTGTTTTTT	CASSLDLGRELFF
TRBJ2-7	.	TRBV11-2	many	TGTGCCAGCAGCTTGGGGACCGTATCCTACGAGCAGTACTTC	CASSLGTVSYEQYF
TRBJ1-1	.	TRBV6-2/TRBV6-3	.	TGTGCCAGCAGTATCCAGGGGTTCACTGAAGCTTTCTTT	CASSIQGFTEAFF
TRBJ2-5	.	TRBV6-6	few	TGTGCCAGCAGTTCCCGCCGGGACGGCGAGACCCAGTACTTC	CASSSRRDGETQYF
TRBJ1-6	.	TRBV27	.	TGTGCCAGCAGTTTATGGGGGTGGGAGAATTCACCCCTCCACTTT	CASSLWGWENSPLHF
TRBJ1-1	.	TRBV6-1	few	TGTGCCAGCAACAGCGGACGGTACACTGAAGCTTTCTTT	CASNSGRYTEAFF
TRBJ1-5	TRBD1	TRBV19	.	TGTGCCAGCAGATTCGGGACAGGGGATCAGCCCCAGCATTTT	CASRFGTGDQPQHF
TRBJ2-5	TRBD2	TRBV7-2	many	TGTGCCAGCAGCTTAGGTGGTTGGGCTAGCGGGACGGAGACCCAGTACTTC	CASSLGGWASGTETQYF
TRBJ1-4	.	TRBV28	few	TGTGCCAGCAGCCCCGGGGGGGGGGCTGAAAAACTGTTTTTT	CASSPGGGAEKLFF
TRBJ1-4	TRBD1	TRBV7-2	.	TGTGCCAGCAGCCAAGACAGGGGATGGGAAAAACTGTTTTTT	CASSQDRGWEKLFF